The clone carrying this T cell receptor (beta chain) was picked up one time. Its cognate antigen is unknown. The CDR3 consists of 14 residues. V lost 2 bases to trimming and J lost 1 base, with 8 bases between them. Germline CDR1 is MNHNY and CDR2 is SVGAGI (reference sequence). These data originate in a study of Ad26.COV2.S vaccination and SARS-CoV-2 variants. The table came from immunoSEQ multiplex PCR; TCRdb's copy has only in-frame clones and leaves some out. The table has 180,000 or so clones, 87% seen once; the top ten hold around 6.1%. General study results and limits: Breadth of non-spike TCRs did not differ between vaccinees and placebo recipients.

This TCR was recovered from a human donor who had recovered from COVID-19. Sequencing was performed on peripheral blood, taken after recovery from COVID-19. The chain links TRBV6-6 to TRBJ2-5; D tentatively fits TRBD1 or TRBD2 (5 bases each). The CDR3 region is CASSYPGAQETQYF. The DNA of the CDR3 is TGTGCCAGCAGTTACCCCGGGGCCCAAGAGACCCAGTACTTC.